This TCR beta chain was recorded in a study of T cells in Graves' hyperthyroidism and ophthalmopathy (dated by TCRdb to between 2018 and 2021). For the wider study: Peripheral blood samples were taken at initial diagnosis, before any treatment was given. The paper reports TCR Vbeta CDR3 sequencing of 140 or so peripheral blood samples: around 45 ophthalmopathy, 75 to 80 hyperthyroidism and approximately 17 progressor patients. Once sampling was done, hyperthyroidism patients were given methimazole at a starting dose of 30 mg daily, whereas ophthalmopathy patients were given high-dose intravenous methylprednisolone. For training and testing, the 100 or so patients in the discovery cohort were randomly divided in a 7:3 ratio. Thyroid tissue and blood T-cell repertoires from six Graves' hyperthyroidism patients were also compared in the study. An independent validation cohort of 18 to 20 hyperthyroidism patients and approximately 15 patients who later progressed to ophthalmopathy tested prospective prediction of ophthalmopathy. A discovery cohort of approximately 100 patients, about 40 with Graves' ophthalmopathy and over 55 with stable Graves' hyperthyroidism, was used to find distinguishing TCR V-J signatures. Broader findings and caveats from the paper: No statistical method was used to set the sample size in advance, and investigators knew the group allocation. Blood samples also contained most of the expanded thyroid clonotypes (frequency above 0.001), which suggests that blood repertoires may reflect thyroid immune responses. In cross-validation, a model built on a 13 V-J signature told ophthalmopathy apart from stable hyperthyroidism with roughly 87% sensitivity and approximately 84% specificity, and in testing the same model reached 80%/75%. In validation, the model predicted progression to ophthalmopathy a median of about 6.8 months before onset, with approximately 70% sensitivity and roughly 72% specificity.

CDR1 and CDR2 are drawn from the germline V gene: MNHGY, SVAAGI. The trim is 3 bases for V and 0 bases for J, with a gap of 6 bases between the germline ends. From the cysteine up to the phenylalanine, the CDR3 has a length of 15 residues. Just CDR3 DNA is preserved here, 45 bases in frame from base 1. Moderately to severely active disease, a Clinical Activity Score of at least 3, a NOSPECS grade of at least 4, and a duration under 3 months were present in ophthalmopathy patients. Any patient with an uncontrolled infection, another autoimmune disease, pregnancy or lactation was excluded. Diagnoses were established on the basis of clinical symptoms, serum thyroxine and TRAb, thyroid ultrasound, and orbital computed tomography. PBMCs were separated from 10 ml of fresh peripheral blood using Ficoll-Paque density gradient centrifugation. Trizol reagent was used to extract total RNA, and RNA quality was then checked on an Agilent 2100 Bioanalyzer.

Details on this clonotype: The antigen it binds to is not known. Base qualities are not provided; no much larger clone lies one nucleotide away.

Amplification of TCR beta CDR3 regions was carried out from RNA transcripts. The first round of RT-PCR for the TCR CDR3 was performed with the HTBI primer set and the Qiagen OneStep RT-PCR kit. Libraries were constructed in a second round of multiplex PCR, after which size selection and purification were performed. Sequencing of the libraries was done on an Illumina HiSeq2000 using paired-end 100 bp reads. Processing in the source paper ran as follows. Raw data were processed with SOAPnuke, discarding reads with adapters, uncalled bases, mean Phred below 15, or no exact constant-primer or identifier match. COPE v1.2.5 was used to merge the high-quality paired reads, and each unique nucleotide sequence was defined as a clonotype. MiTCR v1.1 was used to align the clonotypes against IMGT TRBV, TRBD and TRBJ reference segments. Only V-J combinations with frequency above 0.0001, covering about 99% of repertoires, were analysed. The TCS score was defined as the ratio of F50 (clonal expansion) to E x V (chaos), calculated using BLOSUM62-based TCRdist between CDR3 peptides within each V-J. Welch's t-statistics and random forest reduced just over 500 V-J features to fewer than 15, which were used in a naive Bayes classifier (R e1071). In-frame beta chains were kept once TCRdb had trimmed the public reads at Q25 with fastp and called clones with MiXCR. All rows with the same CDR3 protein become a single entry with the most common DNA and genes. These V and J calls rely on TCRdb rather than the paper's analysis. This sample gives roughly 650,000 distinct CDR3 sequences in total; about a sixth of them show up just once. Roughly 3.4% of the sample is taken by the ten largest.

In this chain, TRBV6-9 is recombined with TRBJ1-6, with the D gene too uncertain to name. Sequenced sample: blood. The receptor was isolated from a woman between 40 and 55 years old with Graves' ophthalmopathy. Here is the DNA: TGTGCCAGCAGTTACGGAAGCTCCTATAATTCACCCCTCCACTTT. Its translation is CASSYGSSYNSPLHF.